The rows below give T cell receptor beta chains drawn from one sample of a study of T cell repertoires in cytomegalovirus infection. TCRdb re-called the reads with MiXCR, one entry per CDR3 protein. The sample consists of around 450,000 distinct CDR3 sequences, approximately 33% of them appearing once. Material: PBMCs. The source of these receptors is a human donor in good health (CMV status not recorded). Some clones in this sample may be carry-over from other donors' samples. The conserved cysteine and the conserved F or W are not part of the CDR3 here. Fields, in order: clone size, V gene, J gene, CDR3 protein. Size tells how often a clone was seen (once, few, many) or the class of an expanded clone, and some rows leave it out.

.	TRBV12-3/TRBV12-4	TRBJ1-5	ASSLIAGQPQH
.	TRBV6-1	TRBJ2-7	ASIGQAESYEQY
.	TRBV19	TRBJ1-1	ASSGGYRVGTEAF
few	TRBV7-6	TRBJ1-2	ASTPGRGLGYT
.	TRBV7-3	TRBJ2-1	DSSMRDSTYNEQF
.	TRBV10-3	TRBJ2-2	AISNPGQENTGELF
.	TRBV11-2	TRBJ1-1	ASSLDWVYTEAF
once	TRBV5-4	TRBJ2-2	ASSLAKGGGELF
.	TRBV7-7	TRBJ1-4	ASSPGQGRNEKLF
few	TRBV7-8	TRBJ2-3	ASSLGTRGTDTQY
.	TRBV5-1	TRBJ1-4	ASSGNLGTATNEKLF
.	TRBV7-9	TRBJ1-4	ASSLQGLNEQLF
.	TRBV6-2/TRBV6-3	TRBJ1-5	ASSYSGGGYQPQH
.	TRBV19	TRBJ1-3	ASQDGSSGNTIY
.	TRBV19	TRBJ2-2	ASTLDRGSGELF
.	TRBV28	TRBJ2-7	ASKVPGQSQQY
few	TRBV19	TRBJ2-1	ASSLLGGTVFFYNEQF
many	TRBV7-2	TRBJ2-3	ASSSPRADTQY
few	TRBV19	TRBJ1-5	ASRGNGLMQPQH
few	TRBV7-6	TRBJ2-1	ASSLGNDYNEQF
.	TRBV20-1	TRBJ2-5	SARGTGSQETQY
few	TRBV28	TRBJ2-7	ASSLLQGDSYEQY
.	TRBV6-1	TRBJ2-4	ASVQGLVGIQY
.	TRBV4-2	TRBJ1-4	SSSPRDRTNEKLF
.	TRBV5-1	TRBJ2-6	ASSRLRGLGANVLT
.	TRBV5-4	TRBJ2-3	ASSLGGGAVSTDTQY
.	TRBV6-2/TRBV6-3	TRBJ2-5	AAASPGSQETQY
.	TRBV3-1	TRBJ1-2	ASSQRQGASNYGYT
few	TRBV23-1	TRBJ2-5	ASSHARKRETQY
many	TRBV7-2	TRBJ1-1	ASGKGLGEAF
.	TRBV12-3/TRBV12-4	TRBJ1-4	ASSSRGNGEKLF
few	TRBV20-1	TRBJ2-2	SASPGLAGLPSSSGELF
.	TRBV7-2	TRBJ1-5	ASSLGQYQPQH
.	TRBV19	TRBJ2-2	ASTPISDQNTGELF
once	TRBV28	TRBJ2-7	ASTPPLKGNFYEQY
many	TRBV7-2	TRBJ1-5	ASSLLAGAQPQH
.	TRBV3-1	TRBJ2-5	ASSQGSARGEETQY
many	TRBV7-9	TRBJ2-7	ASGVGPYEQY
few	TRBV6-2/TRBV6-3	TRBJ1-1	ASRATHTEAF
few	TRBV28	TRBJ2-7	ASILAGSREQY